Presented here are 14 T cell receptor beta chains from one specimen sequenced in a study of blood T cell repertoires in COVID-19. Profiled with immunoSEQ multiplex PCR; TCRdb holds only in-frame clones, not every one. Of roughly 380,000 clones listed, 70% to 90% are singletons. The sequenced sample was PBMCs or T cells enriched from blood (not recorded which). The origin of the receptors is a man aged 25-45 years who had recovered from COVID-19.

The V gene is TRBV5-1, the J gene TRBJ1-4; TRBD1 agrees at 10 bases. The CDR3 extends over 20 amino acids. Germline V gene sequence: CDR1 SGHRS, CDR2 YFSETQ. The V segment lost 4 bases and the J segment 5 bases; nucleotides outside the gene matches: 20. Here the CDR3 DNA reads TGCGCCAGCAGCCGATCGATGACTAAGGGACAGGGGTCACCAAATGAAAAACTGTTTTTT. Translating it yields CASSRSMTKGQGSPNEKLFF.

The rearrangement links TRBV11-3 to TRBJ2-3; TRBD1 is a possible D gene (5 bases). The CDR3 has 14 amino acids. V dropped 3 bases and J dropped 6 bases, with 13 bases sitting between them. The germline V gene encodes CDR1 SGHNT and CDR2 YENEEA. The CDR3 sequence: CASSLGHGGDTQYF. CDR3 DNA: TGTGCCAGCAGCTTGGGGCACGGCGGCGATACGCAGTATTTT.

The chain employs TRBV13 and TRBJ1-1; 7 nucleotides agree with TRBD1. CDR1 and CDR2 (germline): PRHDT, FYEKMQ (reference sequence). The CDR3 is 14 residues long. V shed 6 bases and J 6 bases; nucleotides not matched to a gene: 10. CDR3 amino acids: CASRVTGQGAEAFF. As DNA, the CDR3 is TGTGCCAGCAGGGTTACAGGCCAGGGGGCTGAAGCTTTCTTT. Full variable domain (missing parts from reference TRBV13 and TRBJ1-1): AAGVIQSPRHLIKEKRETATLKCYPIPRHDTVYWYQQGPGQDPQFLISFYEKMQSDKGSIPDRFSAQQFSDYHSELNMSSLELGDSALYFCASRVTGQGAEAFFGQGTRLTVV.

This clone appeared a few times. J is TRBJ2-1 and V is TRBV2, with 7 bases that match TRBD2. The trim removed 10 bases at V and 6 bases at J, leaving 9 bases unmatched. The CDR3 covers 13 residues. Germline CDR1 is SNHLY and CDR2 is FYNNEI. CDR3 sequence: CATKSAGVNEQFF. The CDR3 bases are TGTGCCACAAAATCGGCGGGGGTCAATGAGCAGTTCTTC.

CDR3 in DNA: TGTGCCAGTAGCATCGGTACCCCTAACTACGAGCAGTACTTC. It specifies CASSIGTPNYEQYF. The V call is TRBV19, the J call TRBJ2-7; D is undetermined. V lost 6 bases, J lost 3 bases, and 15 bases lay in between. CDR3 length equals 14 residues. Germline loops: CDR1 LNHDA, CDR2 SQIVND (reference sequence).

This chain joins TRBV9 and TRBJ1-3, with D unclear. The germline V and J ends were trimmed by 3 bases and 0 bases, with 13 bases remaining between them. CDR3 length: 16 amino acids. The germline gives CDR1 SGDLS, CDR2 YYNGEE. CDR3 sequence (DNA): TGTGCCAGCAGCGCCGAAAGGCGGCTCTCTGGAAACACCATATATTTT. Protein product: CASSAERRLSGNTIYF.

CDR3 sequence (DNA): TGCAGCGTCGATGACAGGAGATCCTACAATGAGCAGTTCTTC. As protein: CSVDDRRSYNEQFF. The rearrangement uses TRBV29-1 and TRBJ2-1; D is perhaps TRBD1 (6 bases). V was cut by 6 bases and J by 1 base, with 13 bases left in between. The CDR3 is 14 amino acids. Germline V gives CDR1 SQVTM, CDR2 ANQGSEA.

The chain couples TRBV7-9 to TRBJ2-3; no clear D gene. The V and J ends lost 1 base and 10 bases respectively, with 9 bases between them. The germline gives CDR1 SEHNR, CDR2 FQNEAQ (reference sequence). The length of the CDR3 is 12 residues. The CDR3 nucleotides are TGTGCCAGCAGCTTAGAGTCCGGTTCGCAGTATTTT. It translates to CASSLESGSQYF.

The CDR3: CASSPLGTGVYNEQFF. The CDR3 nucleotides are TGTGCCAGCAGCCCACTAGGGACAGGGGTATACAATGAGCAGTTCTTC. The chain links TRBV7-9 to TRBJ2-1; 10 bases match TRBD1. V lost 5 bases to trimming and J lost 4 bases; unmatched junction nucleotides: 8. The germline gives CDR1 SEHNR, CDR2 FQNEAQ (reference sequence). CDR3 length: 16 residues.

This chain joins TRBV6-5 and TRBJ2-2; 7 bases align to TRBD1. The CDR3 contains 14 residues. V was clipped by 6 bases and J by 3 bases; unmatched bases: 4. Germline-derived CDR1 and CDR2 are MNHEY and SVGAGI. The CDR3, as DNA: TGTGCCAGCAGGTTCGGACAGGACACCGGGGAGCTGTTTTTT. Translated: CASRFGQDTGELFF.

This clone appeared a single time. The rearrangement uses TRBV9 and TRBJ2-1; 7 bases map to TRBD2. J lost 4 bases, V lost 1 base, and 5 bases had no gene match. This CDR3 is 15 amino acids long. Looked up from germline, CDR1 is SGDLS and CDR2 is YYNGEE. This CDR3 is CASSVRGELYNEQFF. The CDR3 region has the DNA TGTGCCAGCAGCGTACGGGGGGAATTGTACAATGAGCAGTTCTTC.

This chain connects TRBV27 to TRBJ1-1; tentative D call: TRBD1 (6 bases). V lost 2 bases and J lost 3, with 10 bases in between. Germline loops: CDR1 MNHEY, CDR2 SMNVEV (reference sequence). The CDR3 runs to 14 residues. The CDR3 DNA follows: TGTGCCAGCAGTTTAAACAGGGTGGACACTGAAGCTTTCTTT. Protein product: CASSLNRVDTEAFF.

This sequence joins TRBV7-9 and TRBJ1-1; 9 bases match TRBD1. Germline V gene data show CDR1 as SEHNR and CDR2 as FQNEAQ (reference sequence). The length of the CDR3 is 14 residues. The junction had 3 bases not matched to a gene; V was cut back by 3 bases and J by 4 bases. This CDR3 is CASSLTGGATEAFF. CDR3 sequence (DNA): TGTGCCAGCAGCTTGACAGGGGGAGCCACTGAAGCTTTCTTT.

The CDR3, as DNA: TGTGCCAGCAGCCCCGGGTCAGGGACTCACCAGCCCCAGCATTTT. This gives the protein CASSPGSGTHQPQHF. The V gene is TRBV9, the J gene TRBJ1-5; TRBD1 might be the D (5 bases). CDR1 SGDLS and CDR2 YYNGEE come from the germline V gene. The CDR3 runs to 15 residues. V lost 4 bases and J 7 bases, leaving 18 bases between the germline ends.